This T cell receptor beta chain emerged from a study of shared clonotypes between healthy human individuals. General study findings and limits: Investigators collected only blood, and repertoires in tissues likely differ. Researchers found naive subsets generally carried larger estimated richness than memory subsets. A handful of donors showed sharing of about 5.5% of naive CD4 clonotypes.

This clone was seen just once. Its antigen is currently unknown. Every subset had its genomic DNA shared out evenly among several immunoSEQ plates. Generated by immunoSEQ multiplex PCR, the TCRdb table keeps only in-frame clones and is missing some. The sample comprises about 380,000 clones, 95% to 97% of which are singletons, and about 0.32% rests with the top ten. CDR1 LNHDA and CDR2 SQIVND come from the germline V gene (reference sequence). V gave up 5 bases and J gave up 4 bases; unmatched junction bases: 12. The CDR3 spans 17 residues. This TCR was sampled from a man aged 30-40 years in good health. The material sequenced was memory CD8+ T cells sorted from blood. Subset noted: CD45RO+ cells pooled with CCR7-negative TemRA cells. This chain links TRBV19 with TRBJ2-5, with 11 bases matching TRBD2. The CDR3 loop reads CASSRTLGLAVGETQYF. CDR3 DNA: TGTGCCAGTAGTCGAACGCTGGGACTAGCGGTAGGAGAGACCCAGTACTTC.